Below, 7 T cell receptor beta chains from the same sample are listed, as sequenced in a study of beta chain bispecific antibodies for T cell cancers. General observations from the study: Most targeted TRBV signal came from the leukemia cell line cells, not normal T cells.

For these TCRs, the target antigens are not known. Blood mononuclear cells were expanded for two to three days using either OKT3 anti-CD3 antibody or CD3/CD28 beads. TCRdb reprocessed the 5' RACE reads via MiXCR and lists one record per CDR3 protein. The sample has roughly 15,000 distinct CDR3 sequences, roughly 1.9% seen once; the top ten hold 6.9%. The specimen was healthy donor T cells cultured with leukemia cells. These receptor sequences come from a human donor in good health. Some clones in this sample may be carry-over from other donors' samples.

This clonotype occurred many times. CDR3 DNA sequence: TGTGCCAGCAGTACCGGGACAGGGGGAATCACAGATACGCAGTATTTT. This sequence encodes CASSTGTGGITDTQYF. The chain has TRBV12-3 or TRBV12-4 and TRBJ2-3, with 11 nucleotides matching TRBD1. V was clipped by 5 bases and J by 2 bases; unmatched bases: 6. CDR3 length equals 16 residues.

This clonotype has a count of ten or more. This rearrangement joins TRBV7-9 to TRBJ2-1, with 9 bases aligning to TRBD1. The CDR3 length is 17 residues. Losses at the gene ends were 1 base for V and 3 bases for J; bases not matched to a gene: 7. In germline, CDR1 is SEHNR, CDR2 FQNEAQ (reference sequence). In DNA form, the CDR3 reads TGTGCCAGCAGCTTAGACCCGGGACAGGGTAGCTACAATGAGCAGTTCTTC. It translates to CASSLDPGQGSYNEQFF.

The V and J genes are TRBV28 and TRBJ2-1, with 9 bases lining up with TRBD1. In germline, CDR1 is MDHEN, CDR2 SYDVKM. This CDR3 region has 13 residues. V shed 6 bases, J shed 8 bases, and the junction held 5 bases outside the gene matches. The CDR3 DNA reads TGTGCCAGCAGGTTGGGACAGGGCTATGAGCAGTTCTTC. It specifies CASRLGQGYEQFF.

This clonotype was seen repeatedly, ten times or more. In DNA form, the CDR3 reads TGTGCCAGTAGTTGGGGACAGGGGAAGACTGAAGCTTTCTTT. This translates into CASSWGQGKTEAFF. The rearrangement uses TRBV19 and TRBJ1-1, with 10 bases fitting TRBD1. The germline V gene has CDR1 LNHDA and CDR2 SQIVND (reference sequence). Germline trimming cut 5 bases from V and 5 bases from J; bases unmatched to any gene: 5. The CDR3 consists of 14 residues.

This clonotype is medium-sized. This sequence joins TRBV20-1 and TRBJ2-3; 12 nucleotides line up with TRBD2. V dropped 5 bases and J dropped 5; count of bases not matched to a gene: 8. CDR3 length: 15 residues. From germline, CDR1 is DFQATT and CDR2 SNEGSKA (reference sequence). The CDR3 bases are TGCAGTGCTCCGCTAGCGGGGGGGCGTTTAGATACGCAGTATTTT. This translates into CSAPLAGGRLDTQYF.

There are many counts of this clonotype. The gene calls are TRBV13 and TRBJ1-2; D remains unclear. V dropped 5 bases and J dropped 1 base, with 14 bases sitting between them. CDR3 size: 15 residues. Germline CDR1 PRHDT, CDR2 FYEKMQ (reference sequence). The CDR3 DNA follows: TGTGCCAGCAGCGCATACACTGGATATAACTATGGCTACACCTTC. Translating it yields CASSAYTGYNYGYTF. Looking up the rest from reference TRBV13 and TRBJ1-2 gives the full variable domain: AAGVIQSPRHLIKEKRETATLKCYPIPRHDTVYWYQQGPGQDPQFLISFYEKMQSDKGSIPDRFSAQQFSDYHSELNMSSLELGDSALYFCASSAYTGYNYGYTFGSGTRLTVV.

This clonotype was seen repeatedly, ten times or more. CDR3 in amino acids: CASSSHMNTEAFF. The CDR3, as DNA: TGTGCCAGCAGTAGCCATATGAACACTGAAGCTTTCTTT. This sequence joins TRBV28 and TRBJ1-1, with D unclear. V shed 5 bases and J shed 0 bases, with 7 bases lying between them. In germline, CDR1 is MDHEN, CDR2 SYDVKM. The CDR3 totals 13 residues. The full variable domain, in which reference TRBV28 and TRBJ1-1 provide the parts outside the CDR3, is DVKVTQSSRYLVKRTGEKVFLECVQDMDHENMFWYRQDPGLGLRLIYFSYDVKMKEKGDIPEGYSVSREKKERFSLILESASTNQTSMYLCASSSHMNTEAFFGQGTRLTVV.